The entry below describes one TCR beta chain. Its antigen is undetermined. The data were obtained in a study of T cell repertoires in cytomegalovirus infection. Overall study context: Public TCR beta signatures marked donors with CMV infection and the matching HLA. Study-level points and caveats: Within the response measured ex vivo, HLA-C-restricted CMV-specific TCR beta clonotypes were dominant. Pooled public TCR beta family frequency picked out CMV carriers with the relevant HLA.

TCRdb reprocessed the reads with MiXCR, giving one entry per CDR3 protein. The table records about 530,000 distinct CDR3 sequences, less than 30% of them present only once. V was cut by 4 bases and J by 6 bases, with 5 bases left in between. Germline values: CDR1 SQVTM, CDR2 ANQGSEA. This CDR3 spans 10 amino acids. Sequencing was done on a sample of PBMCs. The TCR originated in a human donor in good health (CMV status not recorded). Some clones in this sample may be carry-over from other donors' samples. The genes are TRBV29-1 and TRBJ2-3; D is unresolved. The CDR3 DNA reads TGCAGCGTTGCTTGGGATACGCAGTATTTT. Protein: CSVAWDTQYF.